The entry that follows covers one T cell receptor (beta chain) sequence. Its antigen specificity is not known. Base quality data are lacking; no much larger clone is found one base away. The data were taken from a study of PD-L1 blockade in urothelial cancer (TCRdb year 2017). Turning to the overall study: Every patient began therapy around 2014 and was given atezolizumab 1,200 mg intravenously every 3 weeks. About 85% of the roughly 30 patients were males with bladder-origin urothelial cancer, and 18 of 29 reported a prior smoking history. Patients had an ECOG performance status of 0 or 1 and had received between 0 and 3 prior chemotherapy regimens. Blood samples were analyzed at two time points: 3 weeks after treatment start (second dose) and 6 weeks after treatment start. Blood samples yielded a median of 141,255 T cells and some 80,000 unique TCRs, with median clonality 0.080. Somatic, immune and clinical correlates of response to PD-L1 blockade with atezolizumab in urothelial cancer were the focus of an exploratory multi-omic analysis. Pretreatment tumor samples, along with matched peripheral blood serially collected before and after atezolizumab treatment, were subjected to TCR sequencing. Durable clinical benefit was defined as progression-free survival longer than 6 months, and TCR features were also tested against progression-free and overall survival. Whole exome sequencing and RNA sequencing of pretreatment tumors were performed alongside TCR sequencing in the same patients. Some ten patients reached durable clinical benefit, while some 20 patients did not. Pretreatment blood TCR-seq was available for 27 to 30 patients, at least one posttreatment blood collection was obtained for around 24 patients, and tumor TCR-seq was available for around 24 patients.

A total of around 30 patients with locally advanced or metastatic urothelial carcinoma, treated at Memorial Sloan Kettering on a trial protocol, made up the cohort. Peripheral blood mononuclear cells were collected from each patient pretreatment and during treatment, giving between 1 and 8 total time points per patient. The Qiagen DNeasy Blood extraction kit was used to purify genomic DNA from total PBMCs and from tumor samples. Collected pretreatment and during treatment, PBMCs were isolated and stored as previously described. Each PCR received spiked-in synthetic TCR analog templates so that absolute template abundance could be estimated from read counts. Using the immunoSEQ assay, TCRbeta CDR3 regions were amplified from genomic DNA with bias-controlled V and J gene primers. Sequencing of rearranged TCRbeta segments was done at approximately 20X coverage. Regarding the original processing steps: Clustering was used to correct sequencing errors, and CDR3s were annotated against IMGT to assign V, D and J genes. Downstream analyses used only productive TCRbeta rearrangements and left out out-of-frame or stop-codon sequences. To compute clonality, Shannon entropy was normalized by the log of the number of unique productive sequences and then subtracted from one. Fisher's exact test with Benjamini-Hochberg correction, at a threshold of adjusted p below 0.01, was used to find clones that differed between time points or between blood and tumor. Here the immuneACCESS table is served through TCRdb, limited to in-frame sequences with V and J called. Missing clones are a known gap in these copies; in checked studies unresolved V genes cover under half, and the rest lacks a known reason. V, J and clone size derive from that table, while D and trimming were established from the DNA sequence. Here the sample has over 45,000 clones; roughly 86% occur a single time. The ten top clones hold 2.9% of the sample.

Study-wide conclusions, independent of this receptor: Patients with durable benefit showed greater expansion of tumor-associated TCR clones in peripheral blood 3 weeks after starting treatment (n of about 20, p = 0.022). Because the sample size was small (n of about 27) and many exploratory analyses were performed, the results are intended to be hypothesis-generating. A pretreatment peripheral blood TCR clonality below the median was linked to improved progression-free and overall survival.

CDR1 MNHEY and CDR2 SVGAGI are derived from the germline V gene. The CDR3 runs 12 amino acids, cysteine and phenylalanine included. Only the CDR3 DNA stays, 36 bases, in frame from base 1. V is reduced by 8 bases and J by 8 bases, leaving a spacing of 15 bases between them. In this chain, TRBV6-5 is recombined with TRBJ1-2; the D gene cannot be resolved reliably. Source: PBMCs, taken around atezolizumab (anti-PD-L1) treatment. The TCR was taken from a man aged 45-60 years with urothelial cancer. In nucleotide form, the sequence is TGTGCCAGCGGGCGTCCCAACGGCGGCTACACCTTC. Its product reads: CASGRPNGGYTF.